This T cell receptor (beta chain) was identified in a study of blood T cell repertoires in COVID-19. Study details: Researchers got acute and convalescent COVID-19 samples from the United States, Italy and Spain. In each case, the material was cDNA or gDNA derived from T cells, B-cell-depleted T cells, or PBMCs.

CDR1 GTSNPN and CDR2 SVGIG come from the germline V gene (reference sequence). The CDR3 extends over 16 amino acids. Unmatched junction bases numbered 21, after V lost 4 bases and J lost 10 bases. In the authors' workflow: The authors estimated nucleated cell counts from reference gene primer amplification. Generated by immunoSEQ multiplex PCR, the TCRdb table keeps only in-frame clones and is missing some. V and J calls and clone size are given by that table; D and trimming were obtained from the DNA. The sample lists some 530,000 clones, approximately 85% occurring once. The chain joins TRBV30 to TRBJ1-1; TRBD1 aligns across 7 bases. Sequenced: peripheral blood. The clonotype comes from a human donor in a cohort sampled during active COVID-19. The CDR3 DNA reads TGTGCCTGGACCCCAACCCCCCCAATATTACAGGGGTTAGCTTTCTTT. Residues: CAWTPTPPILQGLAFF.